The clone carrying this T cell receptor beta chain turned up a few times. The junction and the germline gene differ at one end; a read error may be behind it. The CDR3 covers 15 residues. Germline assignment: CDR1 LGHNA and CDR2 YSLEER. Both 60 Vbeta primers and 13 Jbeta primers went into the PCR. The data were produced by immunoSEQ multiplex PCR, yet TCRdb's version contains in-frame clones alone and is incomplete. The sample yields 100,000 to 150,000 clones, 65% to 75% seen once. This entry is derived from a study of cytomegalovirus exposure and HLA in healthy donors. The V and J genes are TRBV4-3 and TRBJ2-7; the D gene is possibly TRBD2 (6 bases). The sequence was obtained from a man aged 40-50 years in good health and CMV-seropositive. Specimen: PBMCs. The CDR3 reads CASSEEWRGSYEQYF. The CDR3 region has the DNA TGCGCCAGCAGCGAAGAATGGCGGGGCTCCTACGAGCAGTACTTC.